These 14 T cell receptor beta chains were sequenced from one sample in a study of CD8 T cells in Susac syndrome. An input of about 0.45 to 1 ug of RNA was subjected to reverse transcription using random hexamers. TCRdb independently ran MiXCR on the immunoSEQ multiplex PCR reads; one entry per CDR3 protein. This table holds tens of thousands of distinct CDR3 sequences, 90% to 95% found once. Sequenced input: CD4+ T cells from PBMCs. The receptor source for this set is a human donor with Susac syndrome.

The CDR3 reads CASSPPDTQETQYF. In DNA form, the CDR3 reads TGTGCCAGCTCACCACCGGACACACAAGAGACCCAGTACTTC. This chain links TRBV18 with TRBJ2-5; maybe TRBD1 (5 bases). Between the trimmed V and J ends, which lost 0 bases and 2 bases, there was a span of 7 bases. The CDR3 has 14 residues. Germline CDR1 reads KGHSH; CDR2 reads LQKENI. Based on the CDR3 plus reference TRBV18 and TRBJ2-5, the full variable domain is NAGVMQNPRHLVRRRGQEARLRCSPMKGHSHVYWYRQLPEEGLKFMVYLQKENIIDESGMPKERFSAEFPKEGPSILRIQQVVRGDSAAYFCASSPPDTQETQYFGPGTRLLVL.

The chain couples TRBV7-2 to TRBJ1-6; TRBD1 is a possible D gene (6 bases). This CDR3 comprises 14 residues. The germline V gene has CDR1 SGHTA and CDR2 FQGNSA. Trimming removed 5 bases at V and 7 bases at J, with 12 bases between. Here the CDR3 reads CASSQQGRNSPLHF. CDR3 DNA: TGTGCCAGCAGCCAACAGGGTAGGAATTCACCCCTCCACTTT. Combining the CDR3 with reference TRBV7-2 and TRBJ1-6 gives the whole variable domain GAGVSQSPSNKVTEKGKDVELRCDPISGHTALYWYRQSLGQGLEFLIYFQGNSAPDKSGLPSDRFSAERTGGSVSTLTIQRTQQEDSAVYLCASSQQGRNSPLHFGNGTRLTVT.

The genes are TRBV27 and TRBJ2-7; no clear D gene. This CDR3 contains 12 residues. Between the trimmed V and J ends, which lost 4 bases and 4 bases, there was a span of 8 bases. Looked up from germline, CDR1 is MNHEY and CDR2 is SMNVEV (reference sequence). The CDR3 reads CASSWQLYEQYF. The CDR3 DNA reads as TGTGCCAGCAGTTGGCAGCTTTACGAGCAGTACTTC.

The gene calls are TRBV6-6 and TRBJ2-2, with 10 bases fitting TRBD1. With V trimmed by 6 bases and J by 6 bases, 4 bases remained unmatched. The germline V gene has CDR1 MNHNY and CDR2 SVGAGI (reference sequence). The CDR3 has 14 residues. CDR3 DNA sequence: TGTGCCAGCAGGCGCGGACAGGGGGCCGGGGAGCTGTTTTTT. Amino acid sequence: CASRRGQGAGELFF.

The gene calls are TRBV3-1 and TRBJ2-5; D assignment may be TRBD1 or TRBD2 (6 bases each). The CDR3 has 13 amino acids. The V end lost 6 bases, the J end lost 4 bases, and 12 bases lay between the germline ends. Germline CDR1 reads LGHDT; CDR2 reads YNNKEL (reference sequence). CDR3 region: CASRGGGLETQYF. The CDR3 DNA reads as TGTGCCAGCAGAGGAGGGGGATTAGAGACCCAGTACTTC.

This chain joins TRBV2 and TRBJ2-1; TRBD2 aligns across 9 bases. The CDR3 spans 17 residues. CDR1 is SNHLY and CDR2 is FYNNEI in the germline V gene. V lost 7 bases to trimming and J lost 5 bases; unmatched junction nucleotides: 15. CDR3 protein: CASIGRVSSGGHNEQFF. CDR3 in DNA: TGTGCCAGCATAGGCAGGGTCAGTAGCGGGGGCCACAATGAGCAGTTCTTC.

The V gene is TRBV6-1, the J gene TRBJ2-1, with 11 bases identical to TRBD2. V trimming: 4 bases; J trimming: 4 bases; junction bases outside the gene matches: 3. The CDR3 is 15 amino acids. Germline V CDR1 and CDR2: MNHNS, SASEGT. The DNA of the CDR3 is TGTGCCAGCAGTGGGGGACTAGCGGAATACAATGAGCAGTTCTTC. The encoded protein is CASSGGLAEYNEQFF.

The CDR3 coding sequence is TGTGCCAGCAGTGAAAGGGCGGATTCACCCCTCCACTTT. Protein sequence: CASSERADSPLHF. The rearrangement uses TRBV2 and TRBJ1-6; D gene unclear. The germline V gene encodes CDR1 SNHLY and CDR2 FYNNEI. The CDR3 runs to 13 residues. V was cut by 2 bases and J by 8 bases, with 7 bases left in between.

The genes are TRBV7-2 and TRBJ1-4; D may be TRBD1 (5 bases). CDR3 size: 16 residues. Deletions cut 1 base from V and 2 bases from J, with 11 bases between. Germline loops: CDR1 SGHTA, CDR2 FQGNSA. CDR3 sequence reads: CASSLVMGRTNEKLFF. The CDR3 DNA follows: TGTGCCAGCAGCTTAGTTATGGGACGGACTAATGAAAAACTGTTTTTT. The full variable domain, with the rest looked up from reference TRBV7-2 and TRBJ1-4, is GAGVSQSPSNKVTEKGKDVELRCDPISGHTALYWYRQSLGQGLEFLIYFQGNSAPDKSGLPSDRFSAERTGGSVSTLTIQRTQQEDSAVYLCASSLVMGRTNEKLFFGSGTQLSVL.

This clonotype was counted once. The CDR3 sequence is CASRPSIAGRETQYF. CDR3 sequence (DNA): TGTGCCAGCAGACCCTCGATAGCGGGGCGTGAGACCCAGTACTTC. The chain has TRBV11-3 and TRBJ2-5, with 8 nucleotides matching TRBD2. The CDR3 runs 15 residues. The germline V gene has CDR1 SGHNT and CDR2 YENEEA. The junction had 11 bases not matched to a gene; V was cut back by 6 bases and J by 5 bases.

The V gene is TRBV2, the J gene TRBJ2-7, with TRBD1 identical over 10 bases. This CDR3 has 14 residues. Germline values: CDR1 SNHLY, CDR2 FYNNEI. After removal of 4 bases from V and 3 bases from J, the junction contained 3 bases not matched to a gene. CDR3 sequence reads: CASSVGQGIYEQYF. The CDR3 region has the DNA TGTGCCAGCAGTGTGGGACAGGGGATCTACGAGCAGTACTTC.

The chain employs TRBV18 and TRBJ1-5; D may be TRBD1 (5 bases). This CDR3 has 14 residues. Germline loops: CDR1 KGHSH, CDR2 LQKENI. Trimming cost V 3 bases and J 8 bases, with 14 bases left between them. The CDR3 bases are TGTGCCAGCTCACCTTTGCAGCGGGGGGAGCCCCAGCATTTT. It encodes CASSPLQRGEPQHF.

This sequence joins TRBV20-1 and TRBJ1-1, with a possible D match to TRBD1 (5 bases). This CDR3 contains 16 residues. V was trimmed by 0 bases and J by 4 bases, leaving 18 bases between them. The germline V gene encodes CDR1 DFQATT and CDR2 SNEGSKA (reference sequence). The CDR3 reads CSARDSTFGGFTEAFF. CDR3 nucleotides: TGCAGTGCTAGAGATAGCACCTTTGGGGGATTCACTGAAGCTTTCTTT.

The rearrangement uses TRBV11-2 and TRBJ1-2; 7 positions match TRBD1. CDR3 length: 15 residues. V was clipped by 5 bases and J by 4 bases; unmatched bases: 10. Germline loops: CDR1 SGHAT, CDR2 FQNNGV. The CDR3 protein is CASSQGGAQPYGYTF. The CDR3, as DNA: TGTGCCAGCAGCCAAGGGGGCGCACAACCCTATGGCTACACCTTC.